The 23 T cell receptor beta chains below come from one sample, sequenced in a study of beta chain features in type 1 diabetes. Overall study findings and caveats: There was a moderate but significant shortening of TCRB CDR3s in all four CD4+ subsets of Type 1 diabetes patients.

Every bit of the isolated RNA underwent reverse transcription, so sequencing read expressed TCRB transcripts. Assay used: immunoSEQ multiplex PCR; TCRdb lists only in-frame clones, some missing. This repertoire shows over 300,000 clones, around 9.3% found once; its top ten account for over 0.95%. What these receptors recognize is not known. Sequencing input: central memory CD4+ T cells from blood. Receptor source: a man younger than 40 with type 1 diabetes.

The chain employs TRBV2 and TRBJ2-4; TRBD1 agrees at 8 bases. The trim removed 5 bases at V and 3 bases at J, leaving 6 bases unmatched. In germline, CDR1 is SNHLY, CDR2 FYNNEI. The CDR3 consists of 15 residues. CDR3 loop: CASSKQGVDKNIQYF. The CDR3 bases are TGTGCCAGCAGTAAACAGGGGGTTGACAAAAACATTCAGTACTTC.

This clone was counted only a few times. The chain joins TRBV9 to TRBJ2-1; a possible D gene is TRBD1 (5 bases). Looked up from germline, CDR1 is SGDLS and CDR2 is YYNGEE. The ends were cut back, 0 bases at V and 8 bases at J, with 12 bases in the middle. The CDR3 loop spans 14 amino acids. The DNA of the CDR3 is TGTGCCAGCAGCGTAGATTGGGGCCCCGATGAGCAGTTCTTC. Translated, it gives CASSVDWGPDEQFF.

This clone was seen only a few times. The chain combines TRBV2 with TRBJ1-1, with 7 bases that match TRBD1. The germline V gene has CDR1 SNHLY and CDR2 FYNNEI. CDR3 length: 13 residues. V gave up 9 bases and J gave up 1 base; unmatched junction bases: 5. The CDR3 coding sequence is TGTGCCAGAGCTGGGACAGCGAACACTGAAGCTTTCTTT. The encoded protein is CARAGTANTEAFF.

The genes are TRBV11-2 and TRBJ2-7; 7 bases are shared with TRBD2. Germline CDR1 reads SGHAT; CDR2 reads FQNNGV. This CDR3 comprises 14 residues. The trim removed 5 bases at V and 0 bases at J, leaving 4 bases unmatched. The CDR3 sequence: CASSLQRDSYEQYF. For the CDR3, the DNA is TGTGCCAGCAGCCTCCAGCGGGACTCCTACGAGCAGTACTTC.

This clone occurred a few times. V gene TRBV10-1 combines with J gene TRBJ2-7, with 7 bases that match TRBD1. J gave up 6 bases and V 6 bases, and 5 bases lay outside the gene matches. The CDR3 loop spans 12 amino acids. Germline loops: CDR1 WNHNN, CDR2 SYGVQD (reference sequence). The CDR3 DNA sequence: TGCGCCAGCAGCCAACAGGGGTTCGAGCAGTACTTC. This gives the protein CASSQQGFEQYF.

This clone was detected a few times. This sequence joins TRBV7-2 and TRBJ2-7, with D perhaps matching TRBD1 or TRBD2 (6 bases each). The CDR3 consists of 15 residues. The germline V gene has CDR1 SGHTA and CDR2 FQGNSA. The germline V and J ends were trimmed by 1 base and 2 bases, with 12 bases remaining between them. CDR3 bases: TGTGCCAGCAGCTTAGATGCAGGGGAGGCCTACGAGCAGTACTTC. The encoded protein is CASSLDAGEAYEQYF.

This clone was detected only a few times. The chain is built from TRBV28 and TRBJ2-5, with no clear D. V lost 6 bases to trimming and J lost 3 bases, with 14 bases between them. CDR3 length: 14 residues. Germline assignment: CDR1 MDHEN and CDR2 SYDVKM. CDR3: CASSAMSLEETQYF. For the CDR3, the DNA is TGTGCCAGCAGCGCCATGTCGTTGGAAGAGACCCAGTACTTC.

The chain links TRBV5-1 to TRBJ2-1; D gene ambiguous. The CDR3 loop spans 12 amino acids. Trimming took 10 bases from V and 5 from J, leaving 13 bases between them. Germline V CDR1 and CDR2: SGHRS, YFSETQ. Here the CDR3 reads CAGSTGNNEQFF. In DNA, the CDR3 is TGCGCCGGATCGACTGGAAACAATGAGCAGTTCTTC.

The J gene is TRBJ1-2, the V gene TRBV6-5; D ambiguous. Germline V gene lookup returns CDR1 MNHEY and CDR2 SVGAGI. The length of the CDR3 is 15 residues. V was clipped by 6 bases and J by 4 bases, with 18 bases between them. The CDR3 nucleotides read TGTGCCAGCAGACCCGTTTCCGGCGGTGGCTATGGCTACACCTTC. This sequence encodes CASRPVSGGGYGYTF.

This clone was picked up a small number of times. Within the sample, other DNA sequences also encode this same CDR3. The chain uses TRBV18 and TRBJ1-5; D perhaps matches TRBD1 (6 bases). This CDR3 is 14 amino acids long. The germline V and J ends were trimmed by 2 bases and 4 bases, with 9 bases remaining between them. Germline V gene lookup returns CDR1 KGHSH and CDR2 LQKENI. CDR3 residues: CASSPGGGNQPQHF. The CDR3 bases are TGTGCCAGCTCACCAGGAGGGGGGAATCAGCCCCAGCATTTT.

The chain uses TRBV6-5 and TRBJ2-1; 10 positions match TRBD1. After removal of 8 bases from V and 6 bases from J, the junction contained 7 bases not matched to a gene. The CDR3 loop spans 14 amino acids. CDR1 and CDR2 from the germline V gene are MNHEY and SVGAGI. Here the CDR3 DNA reads TGTGCCAGCCATCACCGGGACAGGGGCAATGAGCAGTTCTTC. As protein: CASHHRDRGNEQFF.

This clone occurred a few times. CDR3 sequence reads: CASSLTRRDRGKSNQPQHF. DNA of the CDR3: TGTGCCAGCAGTTTAACGCGTAGGGACAGGGGTAAGAGCAATCAGCCCCAGCATTTT. V and J are TRBV28 and TRBJ1-5, with 10 bases that match TRBD1. CDR1 is MDHEN and CDR2 is SYDVKM in the germline V gene. The CDR3 totals 19 residues. With V trimmed by 2 bases and J by 1 base, 11 bases remained unmatched. The full variable domain, its missing parts supplied by reference TRBV28 and TRBJ1-5, is DVKVTQSSRYLVKRTGEKVFLECVQDMDHENMFWYRQDPGLGLRLIYFSYDVKMKEKGDIPEGYSVSREKKERFSLILESASTNQTSMYLCASSLTRRDRGKSNQPQHFGDGTRLSIL.

The V gene is TRBV7-2, the J gene TRBJ1-6; no clear D. Trimming took 1 base from V and 10 from J, leaving 14 bases between them. From germline, CDR1 is SGHTA and CDR2 FQGNSA. The CDR3 is 15 residues long. The CDR3 sequence is CASSLGKGGGSPLHF. The DNA of the CDR3 is TGTGCCAGCAGCTTAGGAAAGGGAGGAGGGTCACCCCTCCACTTT.

This clone was detected a few times. This chain links TRBV4-3 with TRBJ2-3, with 10 nucleotides matching TRBD2. CDR1 is LGHNA, CDR2 YSLEER, per germline. V gave up 4 bases and J gave up 2 bases; unmatched junction bases: 9. The CDR3 covers 17 residues. The CDR3 DNA reads TGCGCCAGCAGCCCGCGGGGTAGCGGGGGGATCACAGATACGCAGTATTTT. Its translation: CASSPRGSGGITDTQYF.

This chain links TRBV11-2 with TRBJ2-3; 14 bases align to TRBD2. V lost 2 bases, J lost 1 base, and 8 bases stayed unmatched. Germline V gives CDR1 SGHAT, CDR2 FQNNGV. CDR3 length: 19 amino acids. CDR3: CASSLFRTSGGPGTDTQYF. The CDR3 region has the DNA TGTGCCAGCAGCTTATTTCGGACTAGCGGGGGGCCCGGCACAGATACGCAGTATTTT. Variable domain in full (rest from reference TRBV11-2 and TRBJ2-3): EAGVAQSPRYKIIEKRQSVAFWCNPISGHATLYWYQQILGQGPKLLIQFQNNGVVDDSQLPKDRFSAERLKGVDSTLKIQPAKLEDSAVYLCASSLFRTSGGPGTDTQYFGPGTRLTVL.

This clone was detected only a few times. The rearrangement links TRBV11-2 to TRBJ2-7; TRBD1 might be the D (5 bases). The CDR3 has 17 amino acids. Germline CDR1 reads SGHAT; CDR2 reads FQNNGV. Between the trimmed V and J ends, which lost 2 bases and 1 base, there was a span of 18 bases. The CDR3 nucleotides are TGTGCCAGCAGCTTAAAACCCATGACAGTTTCGTCCTACGAGCAGTACTTC. This translates into CASSLKPMTVSSYEQYF.

The genes are TRBV6-6 and TRBJ2-1, with D perhaps matching TRBD2 (6 bases). This CDR3 comprises 13 residues. Trimming removed 6 bases at V and 8 bases at J, with 14 bases between. CDR1 is MNHNY and CDR2 is SVGAGI in the germline V gene (reference sequence). The CDR3 DNA sequence: TGTGCCAGCAGACCCGGGGGATCCGATGAGCAGTTCTTC. Translation: CASRPGGSDEQFF.

This clone showed up just a few times. The CDR3 protein is CASSAGIVDTQYF. The CDR3 nucleotides read TGTGCCAGCAGTGCGGGGATTGTAGATACGCAGTATTTT. The chain couples TRBV25-1 to TRBJ2-3; TRBD2 might be the D (5 bases). Per germline, CDR1 MGHDK and CDR2 SYGVNS. This CDR3 comprises 13 residues. Trimming shortened V by 4 bases and J by 5 bases, and 10 bases separated the two germline ends.

This clone was detected a few times. The same CDR3 arises from other DNA sequences in this sample as well. This chain uses TRBV7-2 with TRBJ2-1; 9 positions agree with TRBD1. Germline-derived CDR1 and CDR2 are SGHTA and FQGNSA. The CDR3 is 14 residues long. Germline trimming cut 2 bases from V and 6 bases from J; bases unmatched to any gene: 2. As DNA, the CDR3 is TGTGCCAGCAGCTTACTGACAGGGGGCAATGAGCAGTTCTTC. Protein sequence: CASSLLTGGNEQFF.

The table lists this clone with many counts. V and J are TRBV27 and TRBJ2-5, with 12 positions matching TRBD1. This CDR3 has 16 amino acids. CDR1 MNHEY and CDR2 SMNVEV come from the germline V gene (reference sequence). With 4 bases clipped from V and 4 bases from J, the junction kept 7 bases outside the gene matches. CDR3 amino acids: CASSSRDRGRGETQYF. The CDR3 DNA is TGTGCCAGCAGTTCCCGGGACAGGGGGCGCGGAGAGACCCAGTACTTC.

This clone was picked up a small number of times. The gene calls are TRBV18 and TRBJ2-1, with a weak D call TRBD2 (5 bases). The CDR3 length is 16 residues. V was trimmed by 2 bases and J by 2 bases, leaving 13 bases between them. CDR1 KGHSH and CDR2 LQKENI come from the germline V gene. The CDR3 region has the DNA TGTGCCAGCTCACCAACGGCGGGTTCTACCTACAATGAGCAGTTCTTC. Translation: CASSPTAGSTYNEQFF.

In its sample, this clone was seen many times. The J gene is TRBJ1-1, the V gene TRBV19, with TRBD1 as a possible D gene (5 bases). There are 15 residues in the CDR3. Trimming left V 1 base short and J 6 bases short, with 15 bases between. The V gene's germline CDR1 is LNHDA and CDR2 SQIVND (reference sequence). CDR3 sequence reads: CASSIVAAGTSEAFF. The CDR3 DNA follows: TGTGCCAGTAGTATAGTTGCAGCGGGGACCTCTGAAGCTTTCTTT.

The rearrangement joins TRBV19 to TRBJ2-5; D may be TRBD2 (5 bases). CDR3 length equals 12 residues. Germline V gene sequence: CDR1 LNHDA, CDR2 SQIVND (reference sequence). V was shortened by 7 bases and J by 1 base, with 7 bases between the two germline ends. CDR3 DNA sequence: TGTGCCAGTAAGGGAGTCCAAGAGACCCAGTACTTC. It encodes CASKGVQETQYF.